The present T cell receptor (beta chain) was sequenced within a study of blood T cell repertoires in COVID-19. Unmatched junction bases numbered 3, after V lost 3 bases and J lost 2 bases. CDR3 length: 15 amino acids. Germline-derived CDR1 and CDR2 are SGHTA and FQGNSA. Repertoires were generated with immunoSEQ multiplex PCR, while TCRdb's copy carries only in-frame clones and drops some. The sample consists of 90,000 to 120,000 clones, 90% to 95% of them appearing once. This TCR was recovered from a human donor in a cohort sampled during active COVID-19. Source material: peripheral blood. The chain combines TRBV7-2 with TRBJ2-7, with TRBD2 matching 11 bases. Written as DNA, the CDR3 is TGTGCCAGCAGCTTCGGGACTAGCGGTACCTACGAGCAGTACTTC. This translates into CASSFGTSGTYEQYF.